Listed below are T cell receptor beta chains from one sample, sequenced in a study of cytomegalovirus exposure and HLA in healthy donors. Profiled with immunoSEQ multiplex PCR; TCRdb holds only in-frame clones, not every one. Of about 18,000 clones in the sample, under 80% were seen once. Sequenced input: PBMCs. These receptors originate from a man younger than 35 in good health and CMV-seronegative. CDR3s include the opening cysteine and the closing phenylalanine or tryptophan. A D gene is named only where the DNA matches it firmly. Clone sizes are given selectively: once, few, many, or a class where the clone is expanded.

>.|TRBV9|.|TRBJ1-1
CASSVGPGDTEAFF
TGTGCCAGCAGCGTAGGCCCCGGGGACACTGAAGCTTTCTTT
>.|TRBV7-6|TRBD2|TRBJ2-1
CASSSTTVLAGANNEQFF
TGTGCCAGCAGCTCCACAACTGTACTAGCGGGGGCGAACAATGAGCAGTTCTTC
>.|TRBV29-1|.|TRBJ1-1
CSVPGKDTEAFF
TGCAGCGTTCCAGGGAAGGACACTGAAGCTTTCTTT
>.|TRBV6-6|.|TRBJ1-5
CASSSIRVRNQPQHF
TGTGCCAGCAGTTCTATCAGGGTTCGCAATCAGCCCCAGCATTTT
>.|TRBV6-1|TRBD1|TRBJ1-1
CASREGDRNTEAFF
TGTGCCAGCAGGGAAGGGGACAGGAACACTGAAGCTTTCTTT
>.|TRBV2|.|TRBJ2-3
CASSEAGRIRSTDTQYF
TGTGCCAGCAGTGAAGCGGGGAGAATACGTAGCACAGATACGCAGTATTTT
>.|TRBV7-9|.|TRBJ2-3
CASSLGQGTDTQYF
TGTGCCAGCAGCTTAGGGCAGGGAACAGATACGCAGTATTTT
>.|TRBV2|.|TRBJ1-1
CASSEEEGDTEAFF
TGTGCCAGCAGTGAGGAGGAAGGAGACACTGAAGCTTTCTTT
>.|TRBV2|TRBD2|TRBJ2-1
CASSPPGSGDYNEQFF
TGTGCCAGCAGCCCCCCAGGTAGCGGGGACTACAATGAGCAGTTCTTC
>.|TRBV5-1|.|TRBJ2-7
CASSLAPRTPKYEQYF
TGCGCCAGCAGCTTGGCCCCTAGGACTCCTAAATACGAGCAGTACTTC
>.|TRBV30|.|TRBJ2-7
CAWSVFREQYF
TGTGCCTGGAGTGTATTCCGCGAGCAGTACTTC
>few|TRBV29-1|.|TRBJ1-1
CSVPGGEAFF
TGCAGCGTCCCCGGGGGGGAAGCTTTCTTT
>.|TRBV5-4|.|TRBJ2-7
CASSLRGRGSEQYF
TGTGCCAGCAGCTTGCGCGGTAGGGGCTCCGAGCAGTACTTC
>.|TRBV30|.|TRBJ1-1
CAWSRGLDTEAFF
TGTGCCTGGAGTCGGGGTCTGGACACTGAAGCTTTCTTT
>.|TRBV19|.|TRBJ1-5
CASVQGYNQPQHF
TGTGCCAGCGTACAGGGTTACAATCAGCCCCAGCATTTT
>.|TRBV5-8|.|TRBJ2-7
CASSFPTEQYF
TGTGCCAGCAGCTTCCCGACAGAGCAGTACTTC
>.|TRBV30|TRBD2|TRBJ2-4
CAWGGEGKNIQYF
TGTGCCTGGGGGGGGGAGGGCAAAAACATTCAGTACTTC
>.|TRBV30|TRBD1|TRBJ1-1
CAWGILGGGSAFF
TGTGCCTGGGGAATCCTCGGAGGGGGCAGTGCTTTCTTT
>medium-sized|TRBV4-2|.|TRBJ2-6
CASSQETSSGANVLTF
TGTGCCAGCAGCCAGGAAACTAGCTCTGGGGCCAACGTCCTGACTTTC
>.|TRBV30|.|TRBJ1-5
CAWSLGGRNQPQHF
TGTGCCTGGAGCCTGGGGGGGCGCAATCAGCCCCAGCATTTT
>.|TRBV19|TRBD2|TRBJ2-7
CASSSGLAGEQYF
TGTGCCAGTAGTTCCGGACTAGCGGGTGAGCAGTACTTC
>few|TRBV25-1|.|TRBJ2-3
CASSGGEGATDTQYF
TGTGCCAGCAGTGGTGGGGAAGGGGCCACAGATACGCAGTATTTT
>.|TRBV19|TRBD1|TRBJ2-7
CASSMFPGGEQYF
TGTGCCAGTAGTATGTTCCCAGGGGGCGAGCAGTACTTC
>.|TRBV30|TRBD1|TRBJ1-3
CAWSVRTGERNTIYF
TGTGCCTGGAGTGTACGGACAGGGGAACGGAACACCATATATTTT
>.|TRBV5-6|.|TRBJ2-2
CASSLVGRSTGELFF
TGTGCCAGCAGCTTGGTAGGGAGGTCCACCGGGGAGCTGTTTTTT
>.|TRBV30|TRBD2|TRBJ2-5
CAWSVSGGRMETQYF
TGTGCCTGGAGTGTGAGCGGGGGGCGGATGGAGACCCAGTACTTC
>.|TRBV4-1|.|TRBJ2-7
CASSQDSGTPSYEQYF
TGCGCCAGCAGCCAAGATTCGGGGACTCCTTCCTACGAGCAGTACTTC
>.|TRBV30|.|TRBJ1-1
CAWGTENTEAFF
TGTGCCTGGGGGACTGAAAACACTGAAGCTTTCTTT
>once|TRBV9|TRBD2|TRBJ2-1
CASSPTPQRGNYNEQFF
TGTGCCAGCAGCCCAACCCCTCAGCGGGGCAACTACAATGAGCAGTTCTTC